This TCR beta chain was sequenced for a study of blood T cells in healthy people across ages. Study-wide results and limits: Donor CMV status, an unknown factor, possibly confounded changes in expanded clonotypes.

In germline, CDR1 is SGHRS, CDR2 YFSETQ. The CDR3 is made up of 14 amino acids. V was trimmed by 3 bases and J by 4 bases, leaving 14 bases between them. About this clonotype itself: Its matching antigen is unknown.

Primed by a sample-barcoded 5' primer and a J-beta primer mix, a second PCR proceeded for 7 to 11 cycles. A template-switch adaptor that had 12 random nucleotides put a tag on each cDNA molecule. TCRdb ran MiXCR on the 5' RACE reads and lists one entry per CDR3 protein. Of roughly 1.7 million distinct CDR3 sequences in the sample, 30% to 40% are singletons; the top ten hold around 11%. The rearrangement links TRBV5-1 to TRBJ2-7; TRBD2 might be the D (5 bases). This sequence was found in a woman aged 25 to 39 in good health. The sample comprised blood. Here the CDR3 reads CASSSPASPYEQYF. For the CDR3, the DNA is TGCGCCAGCAGCTCCCCCGCTAGCCCATACGAGCAGTACTTC.